This TCR beta chain was obtained from a study of OX40 agonist ivuxolimab in advanced cancers. Samples were taken at baseline and on day 1 of cycles 4 and 7. V was pared by 0 bases and J by 0 bases, with 9 bases between. The CDR3 extends over 14 amino acids. Germline CDR1 and CDR2: SQVTM and ANQGSEA. Only in-frame clones appear in the TCRdb table, and some are missing; sequencing was by immunoSEQ multiplex PCR. The data contain 55,000 to 75,000 clones, 86% of them singletons. The chain carries TRBV29-1 and TRBJ2-7, with D possibly being TRBD2 (6 bases). The clonotype comes from an adult with an advanced solid tumor such as melanoma, head and neck, liver or kidney cancer. This material consisted of CD4+ or CD8+ T cells sorted from blood, taken in a trial of the OX40 agonist ivuxolimab. The CDR3 is CSVEEGAGSYEQYF. For the CDR3, the DNA is TGCAGCGTTGAAGAGGGAGCGGGCTCCTACGAGCAGTACTTC.